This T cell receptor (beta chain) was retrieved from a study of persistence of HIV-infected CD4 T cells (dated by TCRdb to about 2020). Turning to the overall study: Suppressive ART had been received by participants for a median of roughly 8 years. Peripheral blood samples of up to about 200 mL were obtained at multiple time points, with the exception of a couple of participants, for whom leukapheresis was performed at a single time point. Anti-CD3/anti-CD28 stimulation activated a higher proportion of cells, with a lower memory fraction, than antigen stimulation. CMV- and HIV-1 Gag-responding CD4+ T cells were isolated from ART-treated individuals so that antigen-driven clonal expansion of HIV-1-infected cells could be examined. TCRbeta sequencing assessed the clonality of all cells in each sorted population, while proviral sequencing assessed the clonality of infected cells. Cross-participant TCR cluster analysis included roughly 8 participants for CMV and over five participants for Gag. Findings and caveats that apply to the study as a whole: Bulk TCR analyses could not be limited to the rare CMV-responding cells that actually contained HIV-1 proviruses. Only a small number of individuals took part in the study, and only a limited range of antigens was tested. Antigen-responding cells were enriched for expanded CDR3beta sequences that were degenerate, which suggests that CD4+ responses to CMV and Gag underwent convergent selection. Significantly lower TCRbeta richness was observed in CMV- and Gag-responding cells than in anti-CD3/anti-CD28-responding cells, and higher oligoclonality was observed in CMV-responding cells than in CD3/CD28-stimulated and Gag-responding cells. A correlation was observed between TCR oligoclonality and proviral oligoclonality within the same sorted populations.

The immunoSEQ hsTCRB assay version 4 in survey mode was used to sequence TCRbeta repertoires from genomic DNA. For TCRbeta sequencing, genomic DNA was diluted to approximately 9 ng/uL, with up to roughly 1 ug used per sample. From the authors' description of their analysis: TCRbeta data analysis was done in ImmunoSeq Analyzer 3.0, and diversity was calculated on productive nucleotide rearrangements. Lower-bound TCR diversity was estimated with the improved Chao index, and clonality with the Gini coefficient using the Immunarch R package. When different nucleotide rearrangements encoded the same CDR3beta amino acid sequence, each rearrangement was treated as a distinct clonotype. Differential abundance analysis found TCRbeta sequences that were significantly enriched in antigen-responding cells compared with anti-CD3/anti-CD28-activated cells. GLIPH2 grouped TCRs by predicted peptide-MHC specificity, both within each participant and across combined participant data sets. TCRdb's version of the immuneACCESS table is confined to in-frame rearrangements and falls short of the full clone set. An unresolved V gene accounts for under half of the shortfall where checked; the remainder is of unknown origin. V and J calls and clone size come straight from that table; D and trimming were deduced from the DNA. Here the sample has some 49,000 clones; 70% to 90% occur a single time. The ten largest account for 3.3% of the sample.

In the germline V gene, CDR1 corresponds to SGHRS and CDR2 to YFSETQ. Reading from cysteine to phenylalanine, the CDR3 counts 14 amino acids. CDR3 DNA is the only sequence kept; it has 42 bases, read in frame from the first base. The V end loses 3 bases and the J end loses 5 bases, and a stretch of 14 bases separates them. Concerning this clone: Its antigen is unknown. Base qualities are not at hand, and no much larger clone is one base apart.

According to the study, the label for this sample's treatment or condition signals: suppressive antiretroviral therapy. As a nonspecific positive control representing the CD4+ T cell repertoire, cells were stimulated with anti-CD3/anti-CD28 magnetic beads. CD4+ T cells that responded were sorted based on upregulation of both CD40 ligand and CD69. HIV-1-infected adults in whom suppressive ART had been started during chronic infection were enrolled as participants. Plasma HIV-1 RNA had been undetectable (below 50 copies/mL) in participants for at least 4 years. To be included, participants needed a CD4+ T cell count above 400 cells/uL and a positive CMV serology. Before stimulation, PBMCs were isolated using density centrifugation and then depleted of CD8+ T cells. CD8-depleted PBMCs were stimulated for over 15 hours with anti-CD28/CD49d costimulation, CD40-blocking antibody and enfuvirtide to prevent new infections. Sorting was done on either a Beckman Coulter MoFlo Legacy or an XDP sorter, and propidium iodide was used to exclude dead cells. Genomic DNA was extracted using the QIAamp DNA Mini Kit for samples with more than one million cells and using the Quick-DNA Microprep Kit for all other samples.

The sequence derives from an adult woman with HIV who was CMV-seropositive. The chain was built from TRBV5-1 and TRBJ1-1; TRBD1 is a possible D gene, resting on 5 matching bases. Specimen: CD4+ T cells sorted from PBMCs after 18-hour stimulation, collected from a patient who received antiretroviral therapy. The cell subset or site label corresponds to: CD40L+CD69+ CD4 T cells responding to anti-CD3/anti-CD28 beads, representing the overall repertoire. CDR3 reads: CASSSGTAITEAFF. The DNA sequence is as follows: TGCGCCAGCAGCTCCGGGACTGCTATTACTGAAGCTTTCTTT. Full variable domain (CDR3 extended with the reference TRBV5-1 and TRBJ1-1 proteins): KAGVTQTPRYLIKTRGQQVTLSCSPISGHRSVSWYQQTPGQGLQFLFEYFSETQRNKGNFPGRFSGRQFSNSRSEMNVSTLELGDSALYLCASSSGTAITEAFFGQGTRLTVV.